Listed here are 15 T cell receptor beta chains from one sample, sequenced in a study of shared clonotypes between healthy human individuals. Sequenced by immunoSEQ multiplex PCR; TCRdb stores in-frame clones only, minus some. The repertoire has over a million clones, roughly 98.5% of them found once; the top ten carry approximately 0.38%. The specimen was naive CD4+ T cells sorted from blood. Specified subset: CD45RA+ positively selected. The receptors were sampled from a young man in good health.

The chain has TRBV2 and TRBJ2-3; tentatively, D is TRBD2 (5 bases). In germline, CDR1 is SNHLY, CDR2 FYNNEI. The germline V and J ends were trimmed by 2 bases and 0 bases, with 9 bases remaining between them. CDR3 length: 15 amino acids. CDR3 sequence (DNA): TGTGCCAGCAGTGAATCCGGGGTCAGCACAGATACGCAGTATTTT. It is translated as CASSESGVSTDTQYF.

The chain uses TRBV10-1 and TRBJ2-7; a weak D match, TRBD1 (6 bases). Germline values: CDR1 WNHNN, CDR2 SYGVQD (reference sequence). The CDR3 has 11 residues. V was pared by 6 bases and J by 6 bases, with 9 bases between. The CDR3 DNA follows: TGCGCCAGCAGCGAGGGGGTCGAGCAGTACTTC. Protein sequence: CASSEGVEQYF.

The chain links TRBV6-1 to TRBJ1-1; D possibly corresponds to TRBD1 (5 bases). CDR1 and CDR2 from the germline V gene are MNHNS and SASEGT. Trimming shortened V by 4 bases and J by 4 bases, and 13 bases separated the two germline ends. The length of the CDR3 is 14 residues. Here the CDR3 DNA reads TGTGCCAGCAGTGGGGGGTCTGTGGGCACTGAAGCTTTCTTT. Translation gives CASSGGSVGTEAFF.

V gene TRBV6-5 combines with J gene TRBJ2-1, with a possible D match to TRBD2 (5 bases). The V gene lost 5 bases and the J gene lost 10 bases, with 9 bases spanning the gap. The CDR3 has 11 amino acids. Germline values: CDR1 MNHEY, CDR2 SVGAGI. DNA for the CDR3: TGTGCCAGCAGTAAGCCGGGAGAGCAGTTCTTC. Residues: CASSKPGEQFF.

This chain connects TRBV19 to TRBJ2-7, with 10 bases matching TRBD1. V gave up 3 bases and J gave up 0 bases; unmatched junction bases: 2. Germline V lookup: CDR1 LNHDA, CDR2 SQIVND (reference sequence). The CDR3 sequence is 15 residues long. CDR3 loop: CASSIRDRGSYEQYF. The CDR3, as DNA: TGTGCCAGTAGTATCCGGGACAGGGGCTCCTACGAGCAGTACTTC.

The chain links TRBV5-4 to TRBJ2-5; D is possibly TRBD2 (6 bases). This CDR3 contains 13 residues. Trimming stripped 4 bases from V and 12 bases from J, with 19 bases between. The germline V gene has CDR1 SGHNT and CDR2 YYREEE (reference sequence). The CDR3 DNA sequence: TGTGCCAGCAGCCTTGCAGGAGGGGTCTCGGAGTACTTC. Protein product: CASSLAGGVSEYF.

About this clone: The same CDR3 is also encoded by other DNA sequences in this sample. The CDR3 region is CASSLREGGETQYF. The DNA of the CDR3 is TGTGCCAGCAGCTTGAGGGAGGGCGGAGAGACCCAGTACTTC. The chain recombines TRBV5-4 with TRBJ2-5; 7 bases are a match to TRBD2. Germline V lookup: CDR1 SGHNT, CDR2 YYREEE (reference sequence). J gave up 4 bases and V 1 base, and 4 bases lay outside the gene matches. CDR3 length: 14 amino acids.

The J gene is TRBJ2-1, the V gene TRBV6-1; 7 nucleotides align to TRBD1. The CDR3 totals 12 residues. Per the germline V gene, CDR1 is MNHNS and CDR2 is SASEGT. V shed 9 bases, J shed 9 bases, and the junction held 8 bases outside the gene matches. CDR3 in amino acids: CARVQGLGEQFF. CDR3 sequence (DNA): TGTGCCAGAGTACAGGGGCTGGGTGAGCAGTTCTTC.

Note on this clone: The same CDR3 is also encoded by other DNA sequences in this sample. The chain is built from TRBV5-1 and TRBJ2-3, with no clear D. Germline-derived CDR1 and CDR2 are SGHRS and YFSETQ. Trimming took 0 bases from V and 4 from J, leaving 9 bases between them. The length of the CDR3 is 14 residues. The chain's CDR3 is CASSLGGVADTQYF. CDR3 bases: TGCGCCAGCAGCTTGGGGGGTGTAGCAGATACGCAGTATTTT.

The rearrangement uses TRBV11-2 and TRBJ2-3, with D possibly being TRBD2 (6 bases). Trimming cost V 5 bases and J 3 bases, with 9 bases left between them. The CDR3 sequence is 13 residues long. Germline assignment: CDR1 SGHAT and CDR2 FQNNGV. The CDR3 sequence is CASSALATDTQYF. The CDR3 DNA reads TGTGCCAGCAGCGCACTAGCAACAGATACGCAGTATTTT.

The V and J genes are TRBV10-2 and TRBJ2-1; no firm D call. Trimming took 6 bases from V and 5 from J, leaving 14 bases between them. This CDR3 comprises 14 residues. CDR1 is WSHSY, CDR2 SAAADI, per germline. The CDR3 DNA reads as TGCGCCAGCAGCGCTCCACCGGAACACAATGAGCAGTTCTTC. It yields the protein CASSAPPEHNEQFF.

This chain's CDR3 is CSVTGLEYEQYF. CDR3 nucleotides: TGCAGCGTGACAGGTTTGGAGTACGAGCAGTACTTC. This chain connects TRBV29-1 to TRBJ2-7; possibly TRBD1 for D (6 bases). CDR1 and CDR2 from the germline V gene are SQVTM and ANQGSEA. The CDR3 is 12 residues long. The germline V and J ends were trimmed by 6 bases and 4 bases, with 13 bases remaining between them.

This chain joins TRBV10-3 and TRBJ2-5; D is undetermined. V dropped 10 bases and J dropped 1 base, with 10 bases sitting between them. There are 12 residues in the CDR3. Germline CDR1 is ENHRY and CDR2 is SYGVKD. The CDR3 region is CATSDGQETQYF. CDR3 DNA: TGTGCCACCTCGGACGGCCAAGAGACCCAGTACTTC.

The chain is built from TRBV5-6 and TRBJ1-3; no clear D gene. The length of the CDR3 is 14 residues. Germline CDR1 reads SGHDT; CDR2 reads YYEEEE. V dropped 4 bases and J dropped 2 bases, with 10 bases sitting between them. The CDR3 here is CASSSRAAGNTIYF. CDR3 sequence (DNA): TGTGCCAGCAGCAGCCGGGCGGCTGGAAACACCATATATTTT.

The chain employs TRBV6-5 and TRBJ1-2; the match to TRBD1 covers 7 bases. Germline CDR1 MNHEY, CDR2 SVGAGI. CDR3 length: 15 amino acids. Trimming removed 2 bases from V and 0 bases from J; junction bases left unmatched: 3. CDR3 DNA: TGTGCCAGCAGTTACAGGGGGCGGACTAACTATGGCTACACCTTC. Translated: CASSYRGRTNYGYTF.